These 5 T cell receptor beta chains came from one sample sequenced in a study of T cell responses to AZD1222 COVID-19 vaccine. Assay: immunoSEQ multiplex PCR; the TCRdb copy retains only in-frame clones and omits some. Among some 150,000 clones, 85% to 95% were seen once, and the ten largest hold approximately 2%. Sequences were derived from peripheral blood, sampled on day 0 of AZD1222 vaccination. The receptors were sampled from an adult in good health.

This clone was counted a single time. The chain is built from TRBV3-1 (or the pseudogene TRBV3-2) and TRBJ1-1; weak D call: TRBD1 (5 bases). The germline V gene has CDR1 LGHDT and CDR2 YNNKEL (reference sequence). Between the trimmed V and J ends, which lost 0 bases and 9 bases, there was a span of 11 bases. The CDR3 runs 13 residues. The CDR3, as DNA: TGTGCCAGCAGCCAAGATATAGACAGACAAGCTTTCTTT. Translated: CASSQDIDRQAFF.

The rearrangement uses TRBV7-7 and TRBJ1-5; 7 positions agree with TRBD1. With V trimmed by 5 bases and J by 6 bases, 16 bases remained unmatched. Germline-derived CDR1 and CDR2 are SSHAT and FNYEAQ (reference sequence). The CDR3 has 17 residues. CDR3 nucleotide sequence: TGTGCCAGCAGCACCGACTCGGGACAGTTCGTAGGTCAGCCCCAGCATTTT. Residues: CASSTDSGQFVGQPQHF.

This chain links TRBV5-1 with TRBJ2-1; TRBD1 matches 8 bases. V shed 5 bases and J 4 bases; nucleotides not matched to a gene: 17. Germline values: CDR1 SGHRS, CDR2 YFSETQ. This CDR3 contains 18 residues. CDR3 nucleotides: TGCGCCAGCAGAGGGCCCGACTTATCAGGGGGCCCGTACAATGAGCAGTTCTTC. Its protein product is CASRGPDLSGGPYNEQFF.

This sequence joins TRBV5-4 and TRBJ1-6; 9 bases line up with TRBD1. The CDR3 runs 14 residues. Losses at the gene ends were 4 bases for V and 5 bases for J; bases not matched to a gene: 1. CDR1 is SGHNT, CDR2 YYREEE, per germline (reference sequence). The CDR3 DNA sequence: TGTGCCAGCAGCCGACAGGGGGATAATTCACCCCTCCACTTT. Its translation: CASSRQGDNSPLHF.

The chain uses TRBV7-9 and TRBJ1-1; 7 positions match TRBD1. The trim removed 5 bases at V and 11 bases at J, leaving 8 bases unmatched. The germline V gene has CDR1 SEHNR and CDR2 FQNEAQ (reference sequence). The CDR3 has 12 residues. The CDR3 nucleotides read TGTGCCAGCAGCGCCAGGGGGGATACGGCTTTCTTT. It translates to CASSARGDTAFF.